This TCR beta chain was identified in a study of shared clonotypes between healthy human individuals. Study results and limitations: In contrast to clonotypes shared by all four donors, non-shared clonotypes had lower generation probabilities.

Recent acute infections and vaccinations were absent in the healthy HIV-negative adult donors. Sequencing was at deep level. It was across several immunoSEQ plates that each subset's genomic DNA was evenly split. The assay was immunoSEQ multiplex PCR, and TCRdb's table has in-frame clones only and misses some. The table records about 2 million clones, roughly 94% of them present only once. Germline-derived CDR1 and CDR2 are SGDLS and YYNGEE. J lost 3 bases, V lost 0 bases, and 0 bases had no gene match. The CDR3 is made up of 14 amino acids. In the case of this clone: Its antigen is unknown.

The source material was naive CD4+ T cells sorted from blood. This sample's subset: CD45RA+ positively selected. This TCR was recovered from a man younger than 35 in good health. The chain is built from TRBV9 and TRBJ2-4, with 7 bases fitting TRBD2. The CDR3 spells CASSVGEGKNIQYF. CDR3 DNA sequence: TGTGCCAGCAGCGTAGGGGAGGGCAAAAACATTCAGTACTTC.